This T cell receptor beta chain was captured in a study of cytomegalovirus exposure and HLA in healthy donors (dated by TCRdb to the late 2010s). Concerning the study at large: In an earlier analysis of 587 of the donors, 276 Gb of sequence data and some 120 million unique TCR beta sequences from 150 million to 200 million T cells were reported. An early release that covered some 640 HLA-typed donors contained 250 to 350 gigabases of sequencing data and 75 million to 100 million unique TCR sequences. Among the roughly 400 genotyped donors, around 81% belonged to the genetic ancestry cluster associated with self-reported Caucasian donors. The study was designed to test whether signatures of past pathogen exposure could be identified by cataloging public T cell receptors. Using immunosequencing, the study profiled T cell repertoires from some 670 subjects and related those repertoires to cytomegalovirus serostatus. Along with the approximately 650-subject first cohort, a separate validation cohort of over a hundred different subjects was used. High-throughput TCR immunosequencing, statistical association of individual TCRs with disease status, and machine learning were combined to predict cytomegalovirus infection status. To study patterns of TCR occurrence, a later analysis re-analyzed previously published TCR beta repertoires from 666 donors and added high-resolution HLA genotyping. Rather than drawing on any new phenotypic data, the later analysis identified candidate immune exposures from TCR beta sequences and the way those sequences occurred across donors. An earlier analysis of several hundred of the donors applied high-throughput TCR beta sequencing to assess whether each TCR beta V gene segment acted as functional or pseudogenic. Donor age, sex, ethnicity and CMV serostatus were compiled together with the repertoire data. Genome-wide SNP genotypes for about three fifths of the 666 donors were used in a later genetic analysis, which treated that subset as a discovery cohort. All discovery cohort repertoires had been generated using a single sequencing platform. Class I and class II HLA loci were covered by the typing at four-digit resolution. Typing coverage varied by locus: about 620-640 donors for A, B, C, DRB1 and DQB1; roughly 520 for DQA1; nearly 610 for DPA1; approximately 450 for DPB1. A few DR-DQ haplotypes were treated as single units for association and clustering because of strong linkage in the cohort. Across 398 genotyped donors of the cohort, an average of approximately 240,000 unique TCR beta nucleotide sequences per donor were sequenced, and approximately 19% of those sequences were non-productive.

In the germline V gene, CDR1 corresponds to SGHRS and CDR2 to YFSETQ. From the cysteine up to the phenylalanine, the CDR3 has a length of 15 residues. Left in the record is the CDR3 DNA by itself, 45 bases read in frame from the first base. Compared with germline, V lacks 1 base and J lacks 7 bases; bases without a gene match: 9. The cohort consisted of 666 healthy bone marrow donors. At the time of sampling, every cohort member was nominally healthy, though immune exposures that went unrecorded were likely present. The donor was CMV seronegative and was included in the group of about 400 seronegative cohort members. A peripheral blood sample was provided by each donor, and peripheral blood mononuclear cells were used for TCR beta sequencing. Genomic DNA extraction from the blood cell samples was performed with the Qiagen DNeasy Blood Extraction Kit. The library came from the immunoSEQ multiplex PCR assay. For the multiplex PCR, a mixture combining 60 forward primers for TCR Vbeta segments and 13 reverse primers for TCR Jbeta segments was used. The CDR3 region of rearranged TCR beta genes was amplified from genomic DNA with a multiplex PCR assay. Amplified TCR beta libraries were sequenced as 87-base-pair reads on the Illumina HiSeq System. Per the source publication's procedure: In a later analysis, some 80 million unique TCR beta chains were counted across the 666 repertoires, and roughly 11 million of these chains were shared by at least two donors. A nearest-neighbor algorithm error-corrected the raw reads and collapsed the reads into unique sequences, merging closely related sequences to remove PCR and sequencing errors. To assign V, D and J gene segments, CDR3 sequences were aligned to IMGT reference sequences. Each retained sequence needed at least a six-nucleotide match to both a V gene segment and a J gene segment. A rearrangement was called productive if the CDR3 had no stop codons and remained in frame with V and J, and every other rearrangement was called non-productive. Following IMGT convention, CDR3 was defined as the stretch from the second conserved V-encoded cysteine to the conserved J-encoded phenylalanine. The earlier analysis of 587 of the donors excluded any sequence lacking an unambiguous match to a single V gene segment. An earlier analysis of 587 of the donors classified V segments as functional when productive rearrangements were above 56.7% and as segregating when the standard deviation between donors was above 5%. A statistical classification framework was built to diagnose cytomegalovirus status from the catalog of TCR beta chain sequences. In a later analysis, V and J genes were assigned by comparing TCR nucleotide sequences against IMGT/GENE-DB human TR gene sequences. A later analysis assigned CDR3 sequences and most-parsimonious VDJ recombination scenarios with the TCRdist pipeline. A later analysis defined each TCR beta chain by its CDR3 amino acid sequence plus V-gene family, and excluded reads lacking a unique V-gene family. As a way to deal with suspected cross-contamination and a sequencing artifact, a later analysis dropped 592 nucleotide sequences that were highly shared and had low generation probability. A later analysis calculated a clonal expansion index for each public chain from normalized within-repertoire ranks of inferred template counts. Generation probabilities in a later analysis came from a VDJ recombination model fitted to out-of-frame rearrangements, and those results were checked against IGoR. Hypergeometric tests were used in a later analysis to score TCR-TCR, TCR-HLA and TCR-CMV co-occurrence, with a repertoire-size bias correction applied to the TCR pairs. In a later analysis, false discovery rates were estimated by permuting HLA or CMV assignments 20 times. A later analysis grouped co-occurring TCRs with DBSCAN, adding TCRdist sequence similarity when clustering within HLA-allele-positive subsets. Repertoires with fewer than 30,000 or more than 120,000 public chains were left out of co-occurrence clustering, as were four to six repertoires with anomalous nucleotide sharing. TCRdb provides this immuneACCESS table in a form limited to in-frame rearrangements. Some clones are lacking; in checked studies, under half of them reflect an unresolved V gene, and why the rest are absent is not known. V and J calls and clone size come straight from that table; D and trimming were deduced from the DNA. This sample's table lists approximately 110,000 clones. Around 3.6% of the sample belongs to the ten largest clones.

Broader findings and caveats from the paper: Linkage disequilibrium might explain the correlated functional status among segregating V segments, but an unknown experimental factor could not be ruled out. According to a later analysis, most CMV-associated TCR beta chains appeared to be HLA-restricted, and the HLA associations seemed to be driven largely by CMV exposure. According to a later genetic analysis, donors in an Asian-associated ancestry cluster had fewer N-insertions in productive TCRs than the approximately 710-donor mean. CMV serostatus was the only immune exposure information available for the cohort. In vitro tests confirmed that a few of the cytomegalovirus-associated TCR beta chains recognize cytomegalovirus antigens. This cohort had only TCR beta chains sequenced, and the lack of alpha or paired-chain data limited which features could be detected. In a later analysis, HLA-associated TCR beta chains showed more clonal expansion and lower generation probabilities than non-associated chains that were equally common. According to the authors, the approach could potentially be generalized to other disease states and immunological phenotypes. A further reported finding was that TCR beta sequences accurately predicted the HLA-A and HLA-B alleles for most subjects in the first cohort. When HLA alleles, especially DR and DQ, strongly co-occurred, attributing TCR associations to individual alleles was difficult. Specific HLA alleles were associated with 15,000 to 20,000 TCR beta sequences at a false discovery rate of 0.05 in a later analysis. A cluster of highly shared sequence variants was judged likely to represent a technical artifact of the sequencing pipeline. An association between a missense DCLRE1C variant and V-gene and J-gene trimming of TCR beta chains was found in a later genetic analysis and replicated in an independent cohort. Because counts were too low, about 15 rarely observed V segments, including chromosome 9 orphons, were left out of the earlier analysis of over 550 of the donors. In both the original and validation cohorts, the classifier was reported to diagnose cytomegalovirus status with high specificity and sensitivity. Presence/absence analyses assumed roughly uniform sequencing depth across donors, an assumption that may not hold. A later analysis found that TCR association rates varied across HLA loci, with DRB1 alleles showing the most associated TCRs and HLA-C alleles the fewest. Because some donors lacked HLA typing at each locus, the association tests relied only on the typed subset. In the study, approximately 160 TCR beta chains were listed as associated with cytomegalovirus. Some IMGT-functional V segments, including TRBV6-2 and TRBV6-3, could not be distinguished by the 87-base-pair reads and were therefore excluded. While some public TCRs were present in many individuals, most TCR sequences turned up only very rarely across donors. According to a later analysis, parvovirus B19, influenza, CMV and Epstein-Barr virus appeared linked to several top co-occurrence clusters. In an earlier analysis of about 550 of the donors, most TCR beta V segments were observed in productive rearrangements about 90% or about 30% of the time, broadly matching IMGT annotations.

Turning to this clone: It has no known antigen specificity.

The origin of this receptor is a man between 18 and 35 years old in good health and CMV-seronegative. The material sequenced was PBMCs. The receptor chain draws on TRBV5-1 and TRBJ1-1; 8 junctional bases match TRBD1. The nucleotide sequence reads TGCGCCAGCAGCTTGACCTGGACAGGGTTAAATGAAGCTTTCTTT. Its coded protein is CASSLTWTGLNEAFF.